The clone carrying this TCR beta chain was seen a few times. TCRdb keeps only in-frame clones here, not all; method: immunoSEQ multiplex PCR. The table has about 64,000 clones, 91% seen once. This entry comes from a study of PD-1 blockade in classical Hodgkin lymphoma. Time point of the sample: cycle 4 day 1 (C4D1), after five to seven weeks of nivolumab. Every patient was affected by relapse after autologous stem cell transplantation, while exposure to brentuximab vedotin was not uniform. V was clipped by 2 bases and J by 5 bases, with 9 bases between them. Germline lookup yields CDR1 SGHDN and CDR2 FVKESK. CDR3 length: 13 residues.

The sequence came from a human donor with classical Hodgkin lymphoma. This chain uses TRBV14 with TRBJ1-1, with D possibly being TRBD1 (5 bases). The sample here was peripheral blood mononuclear cells (PBMCs), taken before the fourth cycle of nivolumab. CDR3 sequence (DNA): TGTGCCAGCAGCCAATACGGGGGAACTGAAGCTTTCTTT. It specifies CASSQYGGTEAFF.